Reported below is one TCR beta chain. Its antigen is currently unknown. This sample is part of a study of shared clonotypes between healthy human individuals. Study observations and caveats: A reduction in generation probabilities was seen for non-shared clonotypes relative to those shared by all four donors.

CDR3 length: 13 residues. V was trimmed by 0 bases and J by 5 bases, leaving 8 bases between them. CDR1 SGHKS and CDR2 YYEKEE come from the germline V gene (reference sequence). Per the original data handling: ImmunoSEQ output lacked quality scores and full-length reads, limiting matched filtering. Produced via immunoSEQ multiplex PCR; TCRdb's table is partial and in-frame only. The V and J calls and the clone size are those of that table, but D and trimming were determined from the DNA. The data show millions of clones, 90% to 95% seen once. The TCR comes from a man between 18 and 35 years old in good health. Some clones in this sample may be carry-over from other donors' samples. V usage is TRBV5-5 and J usage is TRBJ1-1; D is undetermined. Sequenced sample: naive CD4+ T cells from PBMCs. Subset of the sample: CD45RA+ positively selected. CDR3 protein: CASSLEGGTEAFF. The CDR3 DNA is TGTGCCAGCAGCTTGGAGGGTGGTACTGAAGCTTTCTTT.